This TCR beta chain was identified during a study of blood T cell repertoires in COVID-19. For the study at large: Samples taken during acute and convalescent COVID-19 were collected in the United States, Italy and Spain. Nucleic acid was either cDNA or gDNA, and it came from T cells, B-cell-depleted T cells, or PBMCs.

Per the original data handling: It was from reference gene primer amplification that nucleated cell counts were estimated. The assay was immunoSEQ multiplex PCR, and TCRdb's table has in-frame clones only and misses some. V and J calls and clone size are as listed in that table; D and trimming were resolved from the DNA. This table holds about 60,000 clones, 75% to 90% found once. The V gene end was trimmed by 0 bases and the J gene end by 4 bases; junction bases not matched to a gene: 3. From germline, CDR1 is ENHRY and CDR2 SYGVKD. This CDR3 has 15 amino acids. The clonotype comes from a woman aged 55-69 years with active COVID-19. Sequencing was carried out using peripheral blood. The gene calls are TRBV10-3 and TRBJ2-1; 7 nucleotides align to TRBD1. The CDR3 protein is CAISESSDRYNEQFF. CDR3 in DNA: TGTGCCATCAGTGAGTCCTCGGACAGGTACAATGAGCAGTTCTTC.